This T cell receptor (beta chain) comes out of a study of cytotoxic CD8 clonotypes in ibrutinib-treated CLL. Looking at the study overall: Overall, 25 or so responses were partial and 2 complete; following median around 70 months, 14 patients stayed remitted and roughly twelve progressed. Samples averaged around 280,000 productive templates and roughly 86,000 productive rearrangements.

The CDR3 has 18 residues. The targeted sequencing depth was 1 in 200,000 to 1 in 1 million T cells. TCRdb keeps only in-frame clones here, not all; method: immunoSEQ multiplex PCR. The sample has around 29,000 clones, around two thirds seen once. This clone was observed a handful of times. J is TRBJ1-5 and V is TRBV21-1; the D call TRBD1 from the table was never checked on the DNA. TRBV21-1 represents a pseudogene. The sequence derives from a human donor with chronic lymphocytic leukemia. Here the sequenced sample was PBMCs, taken after 24 months of ibrutinib treatment. CDR3 sequence: CASSKTPGQGAGNQPQHF. The CDR3 DNA reads as TGTGCCAGCAGCAAAACTCCGGGACAGGGGGCCGGCAATCAGCCCCAGCATTTT.